A selection of T cell receptor beta chains follows, all from one sample in a study of blood T cell repertoires in COVID-19. Assay used: immunoSEQ multiplex PCR; TCRdb lists only in-frame clones, some missing. Among about 160,000 clones, around 87% were seen once, and the ten largest hold approximately 10%. The sample was peripheral blood. All receptors derive from a woman in her 70s with COVID-19, enrolled during active disease. Both conserved end residues are part of each CDR3.

>15|TRBV5-1|TRBJ1-4
CASSLTGSTNEKLFF
>15|TRBV2|TRBJ2-2
CASSAFGQNTGELFF
>15|TRBV6-6|TRBJ2-7
CASSYSRQGGYEQYF
>14|TRBV3-1/TRBV3-2|TRBJ2-7
CASSQGDRAYEQYF
>15|TRBV24-1|TRBJ2-3
CATTPGQGAPDTQYF
>12|TRBV10-1|TRBJ1-1
CASKGLNTEAFF
>12|TRBV6-5|TRBJ1-1
CASSRADTEAFF
>14|TRBV2|TRBJ1-1
CASKGQGINTEAFF
>14|TRBV6-5|TRBJ1-6
CASRTSGSSSPLHF
>12|TRBV6-5|TRBJ1-4
CATGRGQEKLFF
>15|TRBV28|TRBJ1-1
CASSFQGQKNTEAFF
>13|TRBV19|TRBJ1-5
CATAGGRNQPQHF
>15|TRBV30|TRBJ1-5
CAYISGTNSNQPQHF
>14|TRBV29-1|TRBJ2-2
CSVEGWSNTGELFF
>17|TRBV4-2|TRBJ2-7
CASSQVYDRVSSYEQYF
>16|TRBV28|TRBJ2-2
CASSNPPGQGTGELFF
>17|TRBV4-1|TRBJ1-3
CASSQARQGFDGNTIYF
>14|TRBV9|TRBJ2-2
CASSVVRNTGELFF
>15|TRBV20-1|TRBJ1-5
CSASISGNSNQPQHF
>15|TRBV6-6|TRBJ2-7
CASRVGTVGSDEQYF
>13|TRBV28|TRBJ1-2
CASREAGQGTYTF
>14|TRBV11-3|TRBJ1-1
CASSKRTGVVEAFF
>16|TRBV14|TRBJ2-3
CASSQDRSGFTDTQYF
>17|TRBV2|TRBJ2-2
CASSGSVTGGASGELFF